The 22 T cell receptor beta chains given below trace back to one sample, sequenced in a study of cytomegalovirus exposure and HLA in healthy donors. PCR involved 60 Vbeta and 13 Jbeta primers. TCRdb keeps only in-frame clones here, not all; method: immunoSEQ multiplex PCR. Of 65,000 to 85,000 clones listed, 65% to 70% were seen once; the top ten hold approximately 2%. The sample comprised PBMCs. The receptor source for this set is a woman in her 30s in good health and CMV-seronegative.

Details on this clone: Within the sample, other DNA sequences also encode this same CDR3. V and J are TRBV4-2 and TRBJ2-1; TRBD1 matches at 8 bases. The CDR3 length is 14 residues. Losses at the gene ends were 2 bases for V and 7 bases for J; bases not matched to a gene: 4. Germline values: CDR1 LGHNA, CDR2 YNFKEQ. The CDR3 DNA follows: TGTGCCAGCAGCCAAAGGACAGGGATAAATGAGCAGTTCTTC. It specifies CASSQRTGINEQFF.

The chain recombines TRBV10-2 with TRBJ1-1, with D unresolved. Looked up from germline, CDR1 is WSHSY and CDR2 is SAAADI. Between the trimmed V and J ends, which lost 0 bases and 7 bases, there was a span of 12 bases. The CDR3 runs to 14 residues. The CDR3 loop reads CASSESTPGVEAFF. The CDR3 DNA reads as TGCGCCAGCAGTGAGTCGACTCCCGGTGTTGAAGCTTTCTTT.

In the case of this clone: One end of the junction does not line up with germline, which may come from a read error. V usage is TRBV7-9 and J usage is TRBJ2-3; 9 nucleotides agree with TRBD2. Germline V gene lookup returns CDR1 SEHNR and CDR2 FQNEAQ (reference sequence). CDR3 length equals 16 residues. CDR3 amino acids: CSSSLGSGGYTDTQYF. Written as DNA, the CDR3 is TGTTCCAGCAGCTTAGGTAGCGGGGGATACACAGATACGCAGTATTTT.

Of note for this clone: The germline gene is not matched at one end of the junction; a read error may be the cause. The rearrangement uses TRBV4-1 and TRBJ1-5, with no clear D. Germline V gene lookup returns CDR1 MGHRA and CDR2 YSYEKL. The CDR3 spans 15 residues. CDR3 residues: CASSQVVSLNQPQHF. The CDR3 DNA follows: TGTGCCAGCAGCCAAGTGGTAAGCCTGAATCAGCCCCAGCATTTT.

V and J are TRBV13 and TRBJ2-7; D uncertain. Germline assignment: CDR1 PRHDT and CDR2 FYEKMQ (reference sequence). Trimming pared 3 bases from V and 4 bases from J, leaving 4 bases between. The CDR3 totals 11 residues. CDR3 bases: TGTGCCAGCAGCTTCTCTTACGAGCAGTACTTC. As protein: CASSFSYEQYF.

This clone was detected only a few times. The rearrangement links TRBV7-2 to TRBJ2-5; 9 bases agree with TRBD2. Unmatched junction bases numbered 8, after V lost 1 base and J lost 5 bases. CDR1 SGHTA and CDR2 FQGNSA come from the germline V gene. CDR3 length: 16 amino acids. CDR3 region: CASSLEWRGGRETQYF. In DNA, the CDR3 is TGTGCCAGCAGCTTAGAGTGGCGGGGGGGCCGGGAGACCCAGTACTTC.

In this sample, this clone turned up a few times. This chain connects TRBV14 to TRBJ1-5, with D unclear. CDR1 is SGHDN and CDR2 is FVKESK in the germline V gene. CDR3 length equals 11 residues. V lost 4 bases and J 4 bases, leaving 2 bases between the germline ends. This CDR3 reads CASSPNQPQHF. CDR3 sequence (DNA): TGTGCCAGCAGCCCGAATCAGCCCCAGCATTTT.

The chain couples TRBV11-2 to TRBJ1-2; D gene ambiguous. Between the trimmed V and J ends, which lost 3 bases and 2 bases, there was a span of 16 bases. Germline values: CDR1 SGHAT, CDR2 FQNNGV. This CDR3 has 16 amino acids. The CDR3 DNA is TGTGCCAGCAGCTTTCCCGGAGGGAGCACAAACTATGGCTACACCTTC. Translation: CASSFPGGSTNYGYTF.

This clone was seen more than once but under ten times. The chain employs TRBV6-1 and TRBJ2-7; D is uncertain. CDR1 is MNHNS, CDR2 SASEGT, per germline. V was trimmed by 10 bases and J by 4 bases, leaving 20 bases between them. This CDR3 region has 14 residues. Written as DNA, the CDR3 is TGTGCCATTTGCAAACAGAAGACGGCATACGAGCAGTACTTC. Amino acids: CAICKQKTAYEQYF.

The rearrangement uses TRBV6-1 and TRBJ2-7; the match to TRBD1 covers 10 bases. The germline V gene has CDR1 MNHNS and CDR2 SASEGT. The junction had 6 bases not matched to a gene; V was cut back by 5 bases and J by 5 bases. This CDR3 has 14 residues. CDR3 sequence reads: CASSSTGGRDEQYF. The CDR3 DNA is TGTGCCAGCAGTTCGACAGGGGGCCGAGACGAGCAGTACTTC.

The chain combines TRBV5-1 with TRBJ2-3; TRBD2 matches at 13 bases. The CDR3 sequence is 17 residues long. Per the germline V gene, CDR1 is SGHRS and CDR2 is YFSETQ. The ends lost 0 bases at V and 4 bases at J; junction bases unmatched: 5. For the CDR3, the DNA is TGCGCCAGCAGCTTGGGACTAGCGGGGGGTCGGGCAGATACGCAGTATTTT. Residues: CASSLGLAGGRADTQYF.

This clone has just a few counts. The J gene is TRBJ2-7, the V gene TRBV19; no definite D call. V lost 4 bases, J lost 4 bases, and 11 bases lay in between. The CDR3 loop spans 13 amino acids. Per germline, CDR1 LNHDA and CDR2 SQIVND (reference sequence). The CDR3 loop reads CASSTRPGYEQYF. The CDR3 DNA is TGTGCCAGTAGTACCCGCCCGGGTTACGAGCAGTACTTC.

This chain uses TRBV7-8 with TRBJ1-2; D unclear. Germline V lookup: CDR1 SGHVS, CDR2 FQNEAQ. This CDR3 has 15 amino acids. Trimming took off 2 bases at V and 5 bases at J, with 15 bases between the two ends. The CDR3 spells CASSLRANGEYGYTF. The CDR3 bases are TGTGCCAGCAGCTTACGCGCGAACGGAGAATATGGCTACACCTTC.

The CDR3 DNA reads TGTGCCAGCAGCGGCGGGGCCTACGAGCAGTACTTC. It specifies CASSGGAYEQYF. J is TRBJ2-7 and V is TRBV5-4, with D perhaps TRBD2 (6 bases). Germline CDR1 is SGHNT and CDR2 is YYREEE (reference sequence). Trimming pared 4 bases from V and 2 bases from J, leaving 7 bases between. The CDR3 extends over 12 amino acids.

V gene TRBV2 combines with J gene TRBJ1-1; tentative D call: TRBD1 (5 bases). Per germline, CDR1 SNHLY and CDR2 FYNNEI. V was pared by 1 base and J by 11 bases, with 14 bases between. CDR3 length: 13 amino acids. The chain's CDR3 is CASSEGGGRSAFF. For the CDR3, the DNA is TGTGCCAGCAGTGAAGGGGGGGGAAGATCGGCTTTCTTT.

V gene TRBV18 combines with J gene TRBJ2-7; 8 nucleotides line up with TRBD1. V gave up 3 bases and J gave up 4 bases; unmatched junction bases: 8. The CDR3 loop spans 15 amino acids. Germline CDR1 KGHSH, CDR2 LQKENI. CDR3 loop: CASSPGQGRGYEQYF. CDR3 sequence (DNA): TGTGCCAGCTCACCCGGACAGGGCAGAGGGTACGAGCAGTACTTC.

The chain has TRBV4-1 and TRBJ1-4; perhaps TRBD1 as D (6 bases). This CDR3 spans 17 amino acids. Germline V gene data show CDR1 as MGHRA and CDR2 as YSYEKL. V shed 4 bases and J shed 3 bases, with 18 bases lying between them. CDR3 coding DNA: TGCGCCAGCAGCCGCTTGGGTGACAGGTCCCCTAATGAAAAACTGTTTTTT. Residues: CASSRLGDRSPNEKLFF.

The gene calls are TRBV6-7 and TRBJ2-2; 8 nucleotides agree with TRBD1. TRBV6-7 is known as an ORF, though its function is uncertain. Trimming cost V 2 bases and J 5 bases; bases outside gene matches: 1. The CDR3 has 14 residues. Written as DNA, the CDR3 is TGTGCCAGCAGTTACCACAGGGGGACCGGGGAGCTGTTTTTT. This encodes CASSYHRGTGELFF.

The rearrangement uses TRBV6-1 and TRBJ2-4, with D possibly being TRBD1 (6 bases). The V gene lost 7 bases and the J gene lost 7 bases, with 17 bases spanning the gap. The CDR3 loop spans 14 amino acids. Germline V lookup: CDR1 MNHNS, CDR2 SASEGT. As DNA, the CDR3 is TGTGCCAGCACCCCGGACATTAGGGGGAACATTCAGTACTTC. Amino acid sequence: CASTPDIRGNIQYF.

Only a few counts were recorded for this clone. CDR3 sequence (DNA): TGTGCCATCAGTGAGATAGGGACAGGGGGAACAGATACGCAGTATTTT. Amino acid sequence: CAISEIGTGGTDTQYF. The V and J genes are TRBV10-3 and TRBJ2-3; 11 bases are a match to TRBD1. This CDR3 is built from 16 residues. Germline-derived CDR1 and CDR2 are ENHRY and SYGVKD. Trimming cost V 2 bases and J 3 bases; bases outside gene matches: 4.

As DNA, the CDR3 is TGCGCCAGCAGCCTAGGATTTCCGGGACAGGGTGTGTACGAGCAGTACTTC. Its translation: CASSLGFPGQGVYEQYF. The gene calls are TRBV4-1 and TRBJ2-7; 9 nucleotides match TRBD1. V trimming: 4 bases; J trimming: 4 bases; junction bases outside the gene matches: 14. From germline, CDR1 is MGHRA and CDR2 YSYEKL. The CDR3 extends over 17 amino acids.

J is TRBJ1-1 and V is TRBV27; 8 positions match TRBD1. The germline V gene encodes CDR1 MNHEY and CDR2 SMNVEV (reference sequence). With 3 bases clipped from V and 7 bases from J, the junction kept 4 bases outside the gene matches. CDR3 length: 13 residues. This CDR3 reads CASSLGTGIEAFF. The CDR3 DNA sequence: TGTGCCAGCAGTTTGGGGACAGGCATTGAAGCTTTCTTT.